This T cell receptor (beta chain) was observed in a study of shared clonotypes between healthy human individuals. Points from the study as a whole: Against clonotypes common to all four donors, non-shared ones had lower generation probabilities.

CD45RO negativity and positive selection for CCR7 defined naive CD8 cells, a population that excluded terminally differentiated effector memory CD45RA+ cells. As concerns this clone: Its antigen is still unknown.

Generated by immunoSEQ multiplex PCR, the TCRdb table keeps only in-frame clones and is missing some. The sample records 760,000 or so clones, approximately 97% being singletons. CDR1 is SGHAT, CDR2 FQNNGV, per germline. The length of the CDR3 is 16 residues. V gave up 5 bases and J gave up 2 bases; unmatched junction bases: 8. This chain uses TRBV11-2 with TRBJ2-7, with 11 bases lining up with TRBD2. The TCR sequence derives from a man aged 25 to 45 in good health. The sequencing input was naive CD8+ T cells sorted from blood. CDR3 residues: CASSPPGLAATYEQYF. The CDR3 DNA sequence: TGTGCCAGCAGCCCACCGGGACTAGCGGCGACCTACGAGCAGTACTTC.